Each of the 25 T cell receptor beta chains below was sequenced from the same sample in a study of T-cell reconstitution after alpha-beta-depleted transplantation in children. This sample's TCRbeta library carried unique molecular identifier barcodes. TCRdb re-derived calls from the PCR reads in MiXCR, one entry per CDR3 protein. The sample shows some 300,000 distinct CDR3 sequences, 10% of them seen only once. This specimen consisted of PBMCs, obtained before TCRalphabeta/CD19-depleted stem cell transplant. The receptors stem from a boy under two years old with acute myeloid leukemia, due to receive a stem cell transplant.

Ten or more counts support this clonotype. The J gene is TRBJ1-1, the V gene TRBV6-2 or TRBV6-3; 7 nucleotides match TRBD1. The CDR3 loop spans 14 amino acids. With V trimmed by 6 bases and J by 5 bases, 9 bases remained unmatched. Germline lookup yields CDR1 MNHEY and CDR2 SVGEGT. This chain's CDR3 is CASRMNRGGTEAFF. CDR3 nucleotide sequence: TGTGCCAGCAGGATGAACAGGGGAGGGACTGAAGCTTTCTTT.

This clonotype was observed at least ten times. This chain joins TRBV11-2 and TRBJ2-5; 11 bases are shared with TRBD1. The CDR3 has 17 amino acids. V lost 1 base to trimming and J lost 3 bases; unmatched junction nucleotides: 7. Germline V CDR1 and CDR2: SGHAT, FQNNGV. The CDR3 protein is CASSLGTGTGGEETQYF. For the CDR3, the DNA is TGTGCCAGCAGCTTAGGGACAGGGACAGGGGGTGAAGAGACCCAGTACTTC.

This clonotype occurred many times. V gene TRBV28 combines with J gene TRBJ2-2; D is unresolved. Trimming took 5 bases from V and 2 from J, leaving 12 bases between them. The CDR3 has 15 residues. The germline CDR1 and CDR2 sequences are MDHEN and SYDVKM. CDR3 protein: CASSPTTANTGELFF. The CDR3 bases are TGTGCCAGCAGTCCTACGACTGCAAACACCGGGGAGCTGTTTTTT.

There are a few counts of this clonotype. One base away lies a much larger clone, so this may be a sequencing read error. No conserved phenylalanine or tryptophan is present at the end of the CDR3, so a read error is the likely explanation. The CDR3 loop is CASSLNRGYEQYL. Here the CDR3 DNA reads TGTGCCAGCAGCTTAAACAGGGGCTACGAGCAGTACTTG. The chain has TRBV11-2 and TRBJ2-7, with TRBD1 matching 7 bases. The germline gives CDR1 SGHAT, CDR2 FQNNGV. The ends lost 2 bases at V and 3 bases at J; junction bases unmatched: 1. The CDR3 is 13 amino acids.

This clonotype was detected ten times or more. V usage is TRBV7-2 and J usage is TRBJ2-4; D assignment may be TRBD1 or TRBD2 (6 bases each). V was clipped by 1 base and J by 8 bases, with 15 bases between them. The CDR3 contains 15 residues. Per the germline V gene, CDR1 is SGHTA and CDR2 is FQGNSA. The CDR3 loop is CASSLGGGPVDIQYF. The CDR3 nucleotides read TGTGCCAGCAGCTTAGGTGGGGGGCCCGTGGACATTCAGTACTTC. Full variable domain (rest looked up from reference TRBV7-2 and TRBJ2-4): GAGVSQSPSNKVTEKGKDVELRCDPISGHTALYWYRQSLGQGLEFLIYFQGNSAPDKSGLPSDRFSAERTGGSVSTLTIQRTQQEDSAVYLCASSLGGGPVDIQYFGAGTRLSVL.

The sample holds many counts of this clonotype. The chain carries TRBV2 and TRBJ2-1, with D tentatively TRBD1 or TRBD2 (7 bases each). The CDR3 is made up of 17 amino acids. Looked up from germline, CDR1 is SNHLY and CDR2 is FYNNEI. V lost 2 bases to trimming and J lost 3 bases, with 17 bases between them. The CDR3 nucleotides are TGTGCCAGCAGTGAAAGCGGGACAGCGATTTTCTACAATGAGCAGTTCTTC. It specifies CASSESGTAIFYNEQFF. The variable domain in full, with the rest retrieved from reference TRBV2 and TRBJ2-1, is EPEVTQTPSHQVTQMGQEVILRCVPISNHLYFYWYRQILGQKVEFLVSFYNNEISEKSEIFDDQFSVERPDGSNFTLKIRSTKLEDSAMYFCASSESGTAIFYNEQFFGPGTRLTVL.

This clonotype turned up a few times. In nucleotides, the CDR3 is TGTGCCAGCAGTTTGGGGGTAGCCCCCGGGGAGCTGTTTTTT. This translates into CASSLGVAPGELFF. The V call is TRBV27, the J call TRBJ2-2; perhaps D is TRBD1 or TRBD2 (5 bases each). The V end lost 3 bases, the J end lost 6 bases, and 11 bases lay between the germline ends. The CDR3 is made up of 14 amino acids. CDR1 and CDR2 from the germline V gene are MNHEY and SMNVEV (reference sequence).

This clonotype was seen ten or more times. This rearrangement joins TRBV11-1 to TRBJ2-6; 8 bases line up with TRBD2. The V gene's germline CDR1 is SGHAT and CDR2 FQDESV (reference sequence). With V trimmed by 0 bases and J by 4 bases, 23 bases remained unmatched. The CDR3 is 23 amino acids. CDR3 sequence reads: CASSLALVRSEKAGGDGANVLTF. The CDR3 nucleotides read TGTGCCAGCAGCTTAGCGCTAGTCAGGTCAGAAAAGGCGGGAGGCGACGGGGCCAACGTCCTGACTTTC.

This clonotype was detected many times. The CDR3 region is CASSARSPARNTEAFF. The DNA for the CDR3 is TGTGCCAGCAGTGCCCGGAGTCCCGCTAGAAACACTGAAGCTTTCTTT. The chain couples TRBV2 to TRBJ1-1; D unclear. There are 16 residues in the CDR3. V gave up 4 bases and J gave up 2 bases, with 17 bases separating them. Germline CDR1 and CDR2: SNHLY and FYNNEI.

This clonotype was counted ten times or more. The chain recombines TRBV12-3 or TRBV12-4 with TRBJ1-4; D ambiguous. Trimming took 6 bases from V and 8 from J, leaving 13 bases between them. The CDR3 totals 13 residues. The CDR3: CASRREGSEKLFF. Written as DNA, the CDR3 is TGTGCCAGCAGGAGGGAAGGAAGCGAAAAACTGTTTTTT.

In this sample, this clonotype turned up many times. The rearrangement uses TRBV7-2 and TRBJ2-3; TRBD1 aligns across 7 bases. V was pared by 9 bases and J by 4 bases, with 4 bases of the junction left unmatched. CDR3 length: 12 amino acids. The germline gives CDR1 SGHTA, CDR2 FQGNSA. The CDR3 DNA reads as TGTGCCAGTAGGGACAGCGCAGATACGCAGTATTTT. Its translation is CASRDSADTQYF.

This clonotype was detected many times. The V gene is TRBV10-3, the J gene TRBJ1-4; tentative D call: TRBD1 (5 bases). The V and J ends lost 4 bases and 7 bases respectively, with 10 bases between them. CDR1 is ENHRY and CDR2 is SYGVKD in the germline V gene. There are 13 residues in the CDR3. DNA for the CDR3: TGTGCCATCAGTGCCAGGGTGGGTGAAAAACTGTTTTTT. Translated, it gives CAISARVGEKLFF.

This CDR3 reads CASSLASGGAAGTQYF. DNA of the CDR3: TGTGCCAGCAGCTTAGCGAGCGGGGGGGCCGCGGGGACCCAGTACTTC. V gene TRBV7-8 combines with J gene TRBJ2-5, with 10 bases matching TRBD2. CDR1 is SGHVS and CDR2 is FQNEAQ in the germline V gene. CDR3 length: 16 residues. Trimming took 0 bases from V and 7 from J; bases not matched to a gene: 8.

At least ten counts were recorded for this clonotype. The chain carries TRBV9 and TRBJ2-7; no reliable D call. Germline loops: CDR1 SGDLS, CDR2 YYNGEE. This CDR3 comprises 13 residues. Trimming took off 0 bases at V and 3 bases at J, with 7 bases between the two ends. CDR3 coding DNA: TGTGCCAGCAGCGTAGACCCTCGCTACGAGCAGTACTTC. Its protein product is CASSVDPRYEQYF.

This clonotype has a count of ten or more. This chain connects TRBV7-9 to TRBJ1-2; D unresolved. The ends were cut back, 4 bases at V and 5 bases at J, with 11 bases in the middle. Germline CDR1 is SEHNR and CDR2 is FQNEAQ (reference sequence). The CDR3 totals 13 residues. CDR3 nucleotides: TGTGCCAGCAGCTCCGGACTTCTATATGGCTACACCTTC. Residues: CASSSGLLYGYTF.

This clonotype was counted between two and nine times. The chain recombines TRBV6-5 with TRBJ2-3; the match to TRBD2 covers 9 bases. V was pared by 1 base and J by 3 bases, with 8 bases of the junction left unmatched. The CDR3 covers 17 residues. CDR1 and CDR2 (germline): MNHEY, SVGAGI. Here the CDR3 DNA reads TGTGCCAGCAGTTACTTTGGTAGCGGGGGTTCTACAGATACGCAGTATTTT. Its translation: CASSYFGSGGSTDTQYF.

The sample holds many counts of this clonotype. This sequence joins TRBV24-1 and TRBJ1-5; D might be TRBD1 (5 bases). Germline V lookup: CDR1 KGHDR, CDR2 SFDVKD. Trimming shortened V by 7 bases and J by 3 bases, and 15 bases separated the two germline ends. This CDR3 region has 15 residues. The CDR3 region is CATSGPGRHNQPQHF. CDR3 coding DNA: TGTGCCACCAGCGGACCGGGACGCCACAATCAGCCCCAGCATTTT.

This clonotype was observed many times. Its ends do not fully match the called genes, so a read error is possible. The genes are TRBV12-3 or TRBV12-4 and TRBJ1-2; no reliable D call. The CDR3 extends over 13 amino acids. The CDR3 here is CASSLRAGAPVAF. The CDR3 DNA reads as TGTGCCAGCAGTTTAAGAGCAGGCGCACCGGTCGCCTTC.

The sample holds many counts of this clonotype. The chain links TRBV10-3 to TRBJ2-1, with D tentatively TRBD2 (6 bases). The germline V gene has CDR1 ENHRY and CDR2 SYGVKD. Trimming took off 0 bases at V and 9 bases at J, with 12 bases between the two ends. The CDR3 contains 14 residues. CDR3 region: CAISESRPGLEQFF. In nucleotides, the CDR3 is TGTGCCATCAGTGAGTCTAGACCGGGACTTGAGCAGTTCTTC.

This clonotype has ten or more counts. This chain links TRBV6-4 with TRBJ2-5; 9 positions agree with TRBD2. Losses at the gene ends were 3 bases for V and 1 base for J; bases not matched to a gene: 3. The germline CDR1 and CDR2 sequences are MRHNA and SNTAGT. The CDR3 sequence is 15 residues long. The CDR3 region has the DNA TGTGCCAGCAGTGAGGTAGCGGGGGCCCAAGAGACCCAGTACTTC. It is translated as CASSEVAGAQETQYF.

This clonotype has just a few counts. The chain carries TRBV5-1 and TRBJ2-2; 10 nucleotides match TRBD2. Germline CDR1 reads SGHRS; CDR2 reads YFSETQ. CDR3 length: 16 residues. The V segment lost 0 bases and the J segment 3 bases; nucleotides outside the gene matches: 2. The CDR3, as DNA: TGCGCCAGCAGCTTGGTTACTAGCGGGGACACCGGGGAGCTGTTTTTT. This sequence encodes CASSLVTSGDTGELFF.

This clonotype was seen a few times. V and J are TRBV6-1 and TRBJ2-7, with D possibly being TRBD1 or TRBD2 (7 bases each). The V gene lost 8 bases and the J gene lost 0 bases, with 14 bases spanning the gap. The CDR3 has 14 amino acids. CDR1 and CDR2 (germline): MNHNS, SASEGT. The CDR3 bases are TGTGCCAGCCAGGGGGGGTTAAGCTCCTACGAGCAGTACTTC. Its translation is CASQGGLSSYEQYF.

This clonotype has only a few counts. The CDR3 is CASSLVAPTEAFF. CDR3 DNA sequence: TGTGCCAGCAGCTTAGTGGCACCCACTGAAGCTTTCTTT. The chain joins TRBV7-9 to TRBJ1-1; D not resolved. The CDR3 consists of 13 residues. V dropped 1 base and J dropped 4 bases, with 7 bases sitting between them. Germline values: CDR1 SEHNR, CDR2 FQNEAQ (reference sequence).

There are a few counts of this clonotype. J is TRBJ2-5 and V is TRBV4-3; D is possibly TRBD2 (6 bases). CDR3 length: 13 residues. V lost 1 base to trimming and J lost 5 bases, with 8 bases between them. The germline CDR1 and CDR2 sequences are LGHNA and YSLEER. CDR3 in amino acids: CASSQGLAETQYF. CDR3 sequence (DNA): TGCGCCAGCAGCCAAGGGCTAGCGGAGACCCAGTACTTC.

This clonotype was detected many times. V is TRBV28 and J is TRBJ2-1; maybe TRBD2 (6 bases). This CDR3 region has 14 residues. Germline V gives CDR1 MDHEN, CDR2 SYDVKM. Trimming cost V 3 bases and J 7 bases, with 13 bases left between them. The chain's CDR3 is CASSFAGRPNEQFF. The CDR3 region has the DNA TGTGCCAGCAGTTTCGCGGGGCGCCCTAATGAGCAGTTCTTC.